This TCR beta chain was sequenced during a study of molecular identifiers for immune sequencing clone quantification. Library preparation followed earlier protocols using designated TCR primers. MiXCR, run by TCRdb on the PCR reads, gives a single entry per CDR3 protein. The repertoire holds roughly 50,000 distinct CDR3 sequences, under 30% seen once, with about 1.9% in the top ten. Points from the study as a whole: In a background of roughly 970,000 naive cells, spiked Jurkat TCR RNA from one cell was reportedly detectable.

The CDR3 loop spans 15 amino acids. CDR1 and CDR2 (germline): SNHLY, FYNNEI. V dropped 2 bases and J dropped 1 base, with 10 bases sitting between them. A CD8+CD4-CCR7+CD45RA+ gate was used to sort naive CD8 T cells. The table lists this clonotype with many counts. The antigen is undetermined. This TCR was sampled from a human donor in good health. Some libraries in this study had Jurkat cell RNA spiked in. Source material: naive CD8+ T cells from blood, with Jurkat cell RNA spiked in. Described subset: FACS-sorted CD8+CD4-CCR7+CD45RA+ naive T cells. The chain combines TRBV2 with TRBJ2-3, with D unclear. The CDR3 protein is CASSERAPRTDTQYF. For the CDR3, the DNA is TGTGCCAGCAGTGAAAGGGCCCCACGCACAGATACGCAGTATTTT.